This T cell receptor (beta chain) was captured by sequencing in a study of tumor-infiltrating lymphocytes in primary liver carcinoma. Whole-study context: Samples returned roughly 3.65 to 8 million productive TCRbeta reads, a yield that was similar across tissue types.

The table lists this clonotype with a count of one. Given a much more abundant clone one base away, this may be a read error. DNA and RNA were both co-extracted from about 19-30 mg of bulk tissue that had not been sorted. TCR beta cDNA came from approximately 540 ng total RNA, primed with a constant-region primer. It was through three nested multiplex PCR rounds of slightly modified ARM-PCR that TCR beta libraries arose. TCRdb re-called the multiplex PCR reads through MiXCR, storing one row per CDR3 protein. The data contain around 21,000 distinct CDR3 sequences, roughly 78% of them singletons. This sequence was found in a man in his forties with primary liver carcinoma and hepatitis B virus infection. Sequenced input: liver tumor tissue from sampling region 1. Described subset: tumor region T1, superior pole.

This CDR3 reads CASIFASVQETQYF. The CDR3, as DNA: TGTGCCAGCATTTTCGCTAGCGTACAAGAGACCCAGTACTTC. The chain employs TRBV12-3 or TRBV12-4 and TRBJ2-5; D may be TRBD2 (6 bases). Trimming left V 7 bases short and J 2 bases short, with 14 bases between. The CDR3 is made up of 14 amino acids.